This entry features one TCR beta chain sequence. Its cognate antigen is unknown. The data were taken from a study of T cells in Graves' hyperthyroidism and ophthalmopathy. The definition of stable Graves' hyperthyroidism was no ophthalmopathy progression within 18 months. Unmatched junction bases numbered 10, after V lost 1 base and J lost 2 bases. Germline-derived CDR1 and CDR2 are SGHVS and FNYEAQ. The CDR3 has 17 residues. Regions amplified from RNA transcripts were the TCR beta CDR3 regions. The TCR CDR3 first-round RT-PCR relied on the HTBI primer set. Via MiXCR, TCRdb re-called the multiplex PCR reads, giving one row per CDR3 protein. The table shows 350,000 or so distinct CDR3 sequences, with roughly 18% occurring only once. Study-level findings and limits: Before onset, ophthalmopathy was predicted by the model a median roughly 6.8 months earlier.

The rearrangement uses TRBV7-6 and TRBJ2-7, with 8 bases matching TRBD2. The source of this sequence is a woman in her forties or fifties with Graves' hyperthyroidism. Source material: blood. The CDR3 region has the DNA TGTGCCAGCAGCTTAGAGGCGGCCCTAGCGGGTCCCTACGAGCAGTACTTC. It yields the protein CASSLEAALAGPYEQYF.